These 10 T cell receptor beta chains were all obtained from the same sample, sequenced in a study of tumor-infiltrating lymphocytes in localized non-small cell lung cancer (dated by TCRdb to 2020 to 2023). Library generation was performed with the immunoSEQ multiplex PCR assay. The immuneACCESS repertoire file appears here via TCRdb, limited to in-frame rearrangements. These files lack a portion of the clones; in checked studies, under half of the deficit traces to unresolved V genes, and the cause of the others is not known. The sample table holds some 29,000 clones, of which approximately 83% were seen once. About 2.1% of the sample is taken by the ten largest. Material for sequencing was lung tumor tissue. The receptors stem from a human donor with non-small cell lung cancer.

This chain uses TRBV5-6 with TRBJ2-3; D remains unclear. The V and J ends lost 3 bases and 3 bases respectively, with 17 bases between them. The CDR3 is made up of 16 amino acids. The germline gives CDR1 SGHDT, CDR2 YYEEEE. CDR3: CASSSSAQFGTDTQYF. The CDR3 coding sequence is TGTGCCAGCAGCTCCTCGGCCCAGTTTGGGACAGATACGCAGTATTTT. Complete variable domain (other parts from reference TRBV5-6 and TRBJ2-3): DAGVTQSPTHLIKTRGQQVTLRCSPKSGHDTVSWYQQALGQGPQFIFQYYEEEERQRGNFPDRFSGHQFPNYSSELNVNALLLGDSALYLCASSSSAQFGTDTQYFGPGTRLTVL.

The chain employs TRBV5-6 and TRBJ1-5; 9 bases line up with TRBD1. The CDR3 runs 15 residues. Looked up from germline, CDR1 is SGHDT and CDR2 is YYEEEE. Unmatched junction bases numbered 5, after V lost 3 bases and J lost 4 bases. The CDR3 DNA sequence: TGTGCCAGCAGCTCCCGGGACAGGGCTAATCAGCCCCAGCATTTT. Its protein product is CASSSRDRANQPQHF.

This chain joins TRBV11-3 and TRBJ2-7; 9 bases line up with TRBD2. The CDR3 consists of 16 residues. Germline CDR1 reads SGHNT; CDR2 reads YENEEA. The ends lost 5 bases at V and 0 bases at J; junction bases unmatched: 8. The CDR3 here is CASSPSERGVSYEQYF. In DNA form, the CDR3 reads TGTGCCAGCAGCCCGAGCGAGCGGGGGGTCTCCTACGAGCAGTACTTC.

The chain employs TRBV13 and TRBJ2-2; weak D call: TRBD1 (5 bases). The CDR3 sequence is 17 residues long. Between the trimmed V and J ends, which lost 3 bases and 0 bases, there was a span of 14 bases. Germline values: CDR1 PRHDT, CDR2 FYEKMQ (reference sequence). The CDR3 loop is CASSFLLGQTNTGELFF. CDR3 bases: TGTGCCAGCAGCTTTCTCCTGGGGCAGACGAACACCGGGGAGCTGTTTTTT. Filled out from reference TRBV13 and TRBJ2-2, the complete variable domain reads AAGVIQSPRHLIKEKRETATLKCYPIPRHDTVYWYQQGPGQDPQFLISFYEKMQSDKGSIPDRFSAQQFSDYHSELNMSSLELGDSALYFCASSFLLGQTNTGELFFGEGSRLTVL.

The chain recombines TRBV7-6 with TRBJ1-2; TRBD1 aligns across 7 bases. With V trimmed by 3 bases and J by 4 bases, 8 bases remained unmatched. The germline CDR1 and CDR2 sequences are SGHVS and FNYEAQ. The CDR3 has 15 residues. CDR3 amino acids: CASSLGQFGSYGYTF. DNA of the CDR3: TGTGCCAGCAGCTTGGGACAGTTCGGCTCCTATGGCTACACCTTC.

The gene calls are TRBV5-1 and TRBJ2-7, with D possibly being TRBD1 or TRBD2 (5 bases each). The V end was cut by 6 bases, the J end by 3 bases, with 13 bases between. This CDR3 comprises 13 residues. CDR1 is SGHRS, CDR2 YFSETQ, per germline. In DNA form, the CDR3 reads TGCGCCAGCACAAGGGACGCTGACTACGAGCAGTACTTC. Translating gives CASTRDADYEQYF.

This chain uses TRBV5-4 with TRBJ2-5, with 11 nucleotides matching TRBD2. V was pared by 4 bases and J by 3 bases, with 5 bases of the junction left unmatched. Looked up from germline, CDR1 is SGHNT and CDR2 is YYREEE (reference sequence). The CDR3 consists of 15 residues. This chain's CDR3 is CASSKTGLAEETQYF. The CDR3 nucleotides are TGTGCCAGCAGCAAAACGGGACTAGCGGAAGAGACCCAGTACTTC.

This clone was recorded a few times. The V call is TRBV9, the J call TRBJ1-1, with TRBD1 matching 7 bases. From germline, CDR1 is SGDLS and CDR2 YYNGEE. V dropped 4 bases and J dropped 4; count of bases not matched to a gene: 10. The CDR3 is 15 amino acids. This CDR3 reads CASSPRTGAFTEAFF. The CDR3 DNA is TGTGCCAGCAGCCCCCGGACAGGAGCCTTCACTGAAGCTTTCTTT.

The rearrangement links TRBV29-1 to TRBJ1-2; D is unresolved. The V and J ends lost 7 bases and 5 bases respectively, with 26 bases between them. Looked up from germline, CDR1 is SQVTM and CDR2 is ANQGSEA. CDR3 length equals 16 residues. CDR3: CSATLGDVIQPYGYTF. The DNA for the CDR3 is TGCAGCGCTACTCTGGGTGACGTTATTCAGCCTTATGGCTACACCTTC.

The chain uses TRBV5-5 and TRBJ2-2, with TRBD1 identical over 7 bases. CDR1 and CDR2 (germline): SGHKS, YYEKEE (reference sequence). This CDR3 contains 15 residues. J lost 0 bases, V lost 4 bases, and 3 bases had no gene match. CDR3 in amino acids: CASSAGGANTGELFF. For the CDR3, the DNA is TGTGCCAGCAGCGCAGGGGGAGCGAACACCGGGGAGCTGTTTTTT.